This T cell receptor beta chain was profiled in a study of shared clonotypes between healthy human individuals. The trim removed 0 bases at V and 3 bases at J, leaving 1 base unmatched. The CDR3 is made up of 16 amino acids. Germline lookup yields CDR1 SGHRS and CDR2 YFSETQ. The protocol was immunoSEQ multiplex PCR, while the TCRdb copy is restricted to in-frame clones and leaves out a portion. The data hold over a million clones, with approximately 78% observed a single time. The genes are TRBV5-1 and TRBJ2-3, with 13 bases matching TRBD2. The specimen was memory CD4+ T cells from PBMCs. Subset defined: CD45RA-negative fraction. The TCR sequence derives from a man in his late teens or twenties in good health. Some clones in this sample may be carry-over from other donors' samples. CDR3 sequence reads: CASSLATSGRTDTQYF. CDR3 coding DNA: TGCGCCAGCAGCTTGGCGACTAGCGGGAGGACAGATACGCAGTATTTT.